Presented here are 11 T cell receptor beta chains from one specimen sequenced in a study of blood T cell repertoires in COVID-19. Clones were read by immunoSEQ multiplex PCR, and TCRdb kept only the in-frame ones, dropping some. The sample includes some 300,000 clones, around 90% of them seen just once. Sequences were obtained from PBMCs or T cells enriched from blood (not recorded which). The source is a middle-aged woman who had recovered from COVID-19.

V usage is TRBV4-2 and J usage is TRBJ2-6; the match to TRBD1 covers 10 bases. Germline assignment: CDR1 LGHNA and CDR2 YNFKEQ. This CDR3 comprises 18 residues. Unmatched junction bases numbered 5, after V lost 0 bases and J lost 3 bases. CDR3: CASSQETGGAYGANVLTF. The CDR3 DNA reads as TGTGCCAGCAGCCAAGAGACAGGGGGCGCCTATGGGGCCAACGTCCTGACTTTC.

The chain combines TRBV5-4 with TRBJ2-1; TRBD2 is a possible D gene (6 bases). Germline V gives CDR1 SGHNT, CDR2 YYREEE (reference sequence). Deletions cut 4 bases from V and 5 bases from J, with 16 bases between. The CDR3 sequence is 15 residues long. The CDR3 protein is CASSPVIAVNNEQFF. CDR3 DNA sequence: TGTGCCAGCAGCCCAGTCATAGCGGTTAACAATGAGCAGTTCTTC.

The V and J genes are TRBV7-2 and TRBJ1-1; tentatively, D is TRBD1 (5 bases). The CDR3 totals 14 residues. V lost 5 bases, J lost 0 bases, and 10 bases lay in between. Germline V gives CDR1 SGHTA, CDR2 FQGNSA. The CDR3 here is CASSRRGMNTEAFF. The CDR3 DNA follows: TGTGCCAGCAGCCGGCGGGGGATGAACACTGAAGCTTTCTTT. The variable domain in full, with the rest retrieved from reference TRBV7-2 and TRBJ1-1, is GAGVSQSPSNKVTEKGKDVELRCDPISGHTALYWYRQSLGQGLEFLIYFQGNSAPDKSGLPSDRFSAERTGGSVSTLTIQRTQQEDSAVYLCASSRRGMNTEAFFGQGTRLTVV.

The V call is TRBV9, the J call TRBJ1-2; D unresolved. V lost 7 bases and J 5 bases, leaving 18 bases between the germline ends. Germline CDR1 and CDR2: SGDLS and YYNGEE. The CDR3 extends over 14 amino acids. CDR3 protein: CASGVDGVGYGYTF. CDR3 bases: TGTGCCAGCGGAGTGGACGGGGTGGGTTATGGCTACACCTTC.

The chain carries TRBV5-1 and TRBJ1-1; 7 bases map to TRBD1. This CDR3 has 15 residues. The junction had 10 bases not matched to a gene; V was cut back by 5 bases and J by 3 bases. Germline V gene lookup returns CDR1 SGHRS and CDR2 YFSETQ. This CDR3 reads CASRYVQGLDTEAFF. CDR3 DNA sequence: TGCGCCAGCAGGTACGTACAGGGGTTAGACACTGAAGCTTTCTTT.

V and J are TRBV6-1 and TRBJ1-5, with D perhaps matching TRBD1 (6 bases). Germline V gene data show CDR1 as MNHNS and CDR2 as SASEGT. V was clipped by 2 bases and J by 7 bases, with 12 bases between them. The CDR3 contains 14 residues. The CDR3 nucleotides are TGTGCCAGCAGTGAAAAACAGGGAGTCCAGCCCCAGCATTTT. Translated, it gives CASSEKQGVQPQHF.

This chain links TRBV5-1 with TRBJ2-3, with 13 bases lining up with TRBD2. The CDR3 is made up of 20 amino acids. With V trimmed by 5 bases and J by 2 bases, 17 bases remained unmatched. The germline CDR1 and CDR2 sequences are SGHRS and YFSETQ. CDR3 bases: TGCGCCAGCAGTAAAGATCCGGGACTAGCGGGAAGAGGGACCACAGATACGCAGTATTTT. This encodes CASSKDPGLAGRGTTDTQYF.

This chain uses TRBV6-5 with TRBJ1-6; TRBD1 aligns across 8 bases. The V gene end was trimmed by 5 bases and the J gene end by 4 bases; junction bases not matched to a gene: 4. Germline values: CDR1 MNHEY, CDR2 SVGAGI. The CDR3 is 15 residues long. CDR3 loop: CASSRQGTYNSPLHF. The CDR3, as DNA: TGTGCCAGCAGTAGACAGGGGACATATAATTCACCCCTCCACTTT.

The chain is built from TRBV29-1 and TRBJ2-5, with a weak D call TRBD1 (5 bases). CDR3 length: 12 amino acids. Germline V lookup: CDR1 SQVTM, CDR2 ANQGSEA. Trimming shortened V by 4 bases and J by 9 bases, and 15 bases separated the two germline ends. CDR3 sequence: CSVGSRVLPQYF. CDR3 nucleotides: TGCAGCGTTGGGAGCAGGGTTCTCCCCCAGTACTTC. Filled out from reference TRBV29-1 and TRBJ2-5, the complete variable domain reads SAVISQKPSRDICQRGTSLTIQCQVDSQVTMMFWYRQQPGQSLTLIATANQGSEATYESGFVIDKFPISRPNLTFSTLTVSNMSPEDSSIYLCSVGSRVLPQYFGPGTRLLVL.

The genes are TRBV30 and TRBJ1-2; D is uncertain. This CDR3 spans 13 amino acids. Deletions cut 0 bases from V and 2 bases from J, with 7 bases between. CDR1 GTSNPN and CDR2 SVGIG come from the germline V gene (reference sequence). CDR3 sequence (DNA): TGTGCCTGGAGTGTCGGTCTAAACTATGGCTACACCTTC. Its protein product is CAWSVGLNYGYTF.

The chain uses TRBV29-1 and TRBJ1-1, with 10 bases that match TRBD1. V trimming: 7 bases; J trimming: 4 bases; junction bases outside the gene matches: 12. The CDR3 contains 15 residues. Germline values: CDR1 SQVTM, CDR2 ANQGSEA. The CDR3 spells CSAEPGTGVSTEAFF. CDR3 nucleotides: TGCAGCGCCGAACCCGGGACAGGGGTTAGCACTGAAGCTTTCTTT. Full variable domain (remainder filled in from reference TRBV29-1 and TRBJ1-1): SAVISQKPSRDICQRGTSLTIQCQVDSQVTMMFWYRQQPGQSLTLIATANQGSEATYESGFVIDKFPISRPNLTFSTLTVSNMSPEDSSIYLCSAEPGTGVSTEAFFGQGTRLTVV.